This record covers a single T cell receptor (beta chain). Assay used: immunoSEQ multiplex PCR; TCRdb lists only in-frame clones, some missing. The sample has 35,000 to 45,000 clones, 75% to 90% seen once. The data derive from a study of T cell changes during pregnancy in multiple sclerosis. The germline V gene encodes CDR1 MNHEY and CDR2 SMNVEV (reference sequence). The V and J ends lost 6 bases and 1 base, in that order; junction bases with no gene match: 9. The CDR3 length is 16 residues. The input for sequencing was peripheral blood, taken in the second trimester of pregnancy. The TCR was taken from a female donor in good health, enrolled as a control in a pregnancy study. V gene TRBV27 combines with J gene TRBJ2-1; TRBD2 matches at 7 bases. CDR3: CASRAGGWGSYNEQFF. CDR3 DNA: TGTGCCAGCAGGGCCGGGGGGTGGGGATCCTACAATGAGCAGTTCTTC.